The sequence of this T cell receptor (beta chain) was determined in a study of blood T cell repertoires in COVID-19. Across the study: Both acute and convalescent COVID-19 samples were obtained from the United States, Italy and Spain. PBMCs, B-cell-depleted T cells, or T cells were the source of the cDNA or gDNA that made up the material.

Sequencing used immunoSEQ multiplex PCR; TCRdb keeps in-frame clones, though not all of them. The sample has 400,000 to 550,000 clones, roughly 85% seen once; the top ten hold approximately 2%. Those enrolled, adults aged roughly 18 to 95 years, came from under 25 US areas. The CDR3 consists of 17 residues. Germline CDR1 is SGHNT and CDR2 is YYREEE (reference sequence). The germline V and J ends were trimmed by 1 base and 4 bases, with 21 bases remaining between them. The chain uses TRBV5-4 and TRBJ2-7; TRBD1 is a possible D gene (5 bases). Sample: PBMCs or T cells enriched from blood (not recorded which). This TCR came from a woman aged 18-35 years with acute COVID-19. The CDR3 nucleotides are TGTGCCAGCAGCTTGATCGCGTTTAGGGGTTATTCGTACGAGCAGTACTTC. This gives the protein CASSLIAFRGYSYEQYF.